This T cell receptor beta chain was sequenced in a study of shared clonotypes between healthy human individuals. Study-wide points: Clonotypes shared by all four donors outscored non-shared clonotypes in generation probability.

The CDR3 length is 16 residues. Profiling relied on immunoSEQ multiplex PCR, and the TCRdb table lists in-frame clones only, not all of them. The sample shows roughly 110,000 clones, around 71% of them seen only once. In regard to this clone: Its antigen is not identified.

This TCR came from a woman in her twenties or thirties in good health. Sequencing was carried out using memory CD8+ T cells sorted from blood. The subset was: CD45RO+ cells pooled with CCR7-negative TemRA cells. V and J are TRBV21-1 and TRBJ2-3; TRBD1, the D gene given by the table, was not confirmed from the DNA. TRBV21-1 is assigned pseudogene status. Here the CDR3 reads CASSKPQGDGTDTQYF. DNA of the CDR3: TGTGCCAGCAGCAAACCCCAGGGGGATGGCACAGATACGCAGTATTTT.